Each of the 14 T cell receptor beta chains below was sequenced from the same sample in a study of monozygotic twins with inflammatory bowel disease. TCRdb re-called the 5' RACE reads and catalogs CDR3 proteins one per entry, DNA excluded. Its clone listing holds about 160,000 distinct CDR3 sequences. Sequenced material: blood. The receptors were gathered from a human donor with ulcerative colitis or Crohn's disease, or a healthy co-twin of an affected twin (not recorded which).

J is TRBJ2-5 and V is TRBV20-1; TCRdb gives TRBD1 as the D gene, but with no DNA this cannot be confirmed. The CDR3 loop spans 13 amino acids. Germline V lookup: CDR1 DFQATT, CDR2 SNEGSKA (reference sequence). This CDR3 is CSVRGGLQETQYF.

J is TRBJ1-5 and V is TRBV27; the TCRdb D gene call, TRBD1, has no DNA to confirm it. The V gene's germline CDR1 is MNHEY and CDR2 SMNVEV (reference sequence). The CDR3 has 17 amino acids. The CDR3 sequence is CASSLSGGRYSNQPQHF.

The gene calls are TRBV7-6 and TRBJ2-2; TCRdb lists TRBD1, though no DNA is available to test this call. From germline, CDR1 is SGHVS and CDR2 FNYEAQ. CDR3 length: 17 amino acids. CDR3 loop: CASSLGGGTLRTGELFF.

This chain connects TRBV5-5 to TRBJ2-7. The V gene's germline CDR1 is SGHKS and CDR2 YYEKEE (reference sequence). This CDR3 has 15 amino acids. This CDR3 reads CASSLAPAGVYEQYF.

V gene TRBV28 combines with J gene TRBJ2-7; the D gene TCRdb calls, TRBD2, cannot be checked with no DNA. The CDR3 runs to 16 residues. Germline CDR1 reads MDHEN; CDR2 reads SYDVKM. CDR3 in amino acids: CASSFPGLAGAPEQYF.

The genes are TRBV10-3 and TRBJ2-5; TCRdb indicates TRBD1, and absent DNA this call remains unverified. In germline, CDR1 is ENHRY, CDR2 SYGVKD. The CDR3 is made up of 14 amino acids. CDR3 region: CAISELGVQETQYF.

This CDR3 reads CASSFQPGAETQYF. V is TRBV7-2 and J is TRBJ2-5; TCRdb lists TRBD1, though no DNA is available to test this call. CDR3 size: 14 residues. CDR1 SGHTA and CDR2 FQGNSA come from the germline V gene.

The chain joins TRBV20-1 to TRBJ2-4; with no DNA, the TCRdb D assignment of TRBD2 cannot be verified. The CDR3 has 15 amino acids. Germline CDR1 is DFQATT and CDR2 is SNEGSKA (reference sequence). The chain's CDR3 is CSARGTSGSLNIQYF.

CDR3 sequence: CASSLGSPGANVLTF. The chain has TRBV28 and TRBJ2-6. The germline V gene has CDR1 MDHEN and CDR2 SYDVKM. The CDR3 is 15 residues long.

J is TRBJ1-2 and V is TRBV5-1. The CDR3 has 13 amino acids. The germline CDR1 and CDR2 sequences are SGHRS and YFSETQ. The chain's CDR3 is CASSWGRDEGYTF. Full variable domain (outside the CDR3, taken from reference TRBV5-1 and TRBJ1-2): KAGVTQTPRYLIKTRGQQVTLSCSPISGHRSVSWYQQTPGQGLQFLFEYFSETQRNKGNFPGRFSGRQFSNSRSEMNVSTLELGDSALYLCASSWGRDEGYTFGSGTRLTVV.

The chain uses TRBV24-1 and TRBJ2-1. The CDR3 contains 13 residues. Germline-derived CDR1 and CDR2 are KGHDR and SFDVKD. The CDR3 protein is CATSDFYDTQQFF.

The chain links TRBV5-4 to TRBJ2-3; as DNA is missing, the TRBD1 call by TCRdb cannot be tested. Looked up from germline, CDR1 is SGHNT and CDR2 is YYREEE (reference sequence). This CDR3 is 15 amino acids long. CDR3 residues: CASSSGTASTDTQYF.

The chain couples TRBV18 to TRBJ1-4; TCRdb reports TRBD1, a call that lacks DNA to check it against. From germline, CDR1 is KGHSH and CDR2 LQKENI. There are 15 residues in the CDR3. The CDR3 is CASSPNRVVDEKLFF.

V usage is TRBV10-3 and J usage is TRBJ2-2. The CDR3 extends over 11 amino acids. CDR1 and CDR2 (germline): ENHRY, SYGVKD. CDR3 sequence reads: CAIMGTGELFF.